The 25 T cell receptor beta chains in this list originate from one sample, sequenced in a study of monozygotic twins with inflammatory bowel disease. TCRdb re-called the 5' RACE reads and shows each CDR3 protein once, DNA omitted. The sample includes about 210,000 distinct CDR3 sequences. The specimen was blood. The receptors derive from a human donor with ulcerative colitis or Crohn's disease, or a healthy co-twin of an affected twin (not recorded which).

The chain joins TRBV6-5 to TRBJ1-2. This CDR3 spans 14 amino acids. Germline CDR1 reads MNHEY; CDR2 reads SVGAGI. CDR3 region: CASSSSGTNYGYTF.

The chain uses TRBV5-4 and TRBJ2-1; TCRdb indicates TRBD1, and absent DNA this call remains unverified. This CDR3 has 16 residues. From germline, CDR1 is SGHNT and CDR2 YYREEE (reference sequence). CDR3 loop: CASRALSGGPLNEQFF.

This chain joins TRBV7-9 and TRBJ2-3; the D call of TRBD2 rests on TCRdb alone, since no DNA is present to check it. The CDR3 has 17 residues. The germline gives CDR1 SEHNR, CDR2 FQNEAQ (reference sequence). This CDR3 is CASSSGLAGASTDTQYF. The whole variable domain, filled in from reference TRBV7-9 and TRBJ2-3, reads DTGVSQNPRHKITKRGQNVTFRCDPISEHNRLYWYRQTLGQGPEFLTYFQNEAQLEKSRLLSDRFSAERPKGSFSTLEIQRTEQGDSAMYLCASSSGLAGASTDTQYFGPGTRLTVL.

This rearrangement joins TRBV20-1 to TRBJ2-3; without DNA, the TCRdb call of TRBD2 cannot be checked. The germline gives CDR1 DFQATT, CDR2 SNEGSKA (reference sequence). This CDR3 is 13 amino acids long. The CDR3 spells CSASLAGTDTQYF.

V gene TRBV6-1 combines with J gene TRBJ2-4. Germline values: CDR1 MNHNS, CDR2 SASEGT. The length of the CDR3 is 13 residues. This CDR3 is CASRVIPENMQYF.

The V call is TRBV5-6, the J call TRBJ2-7; TCRdb's D call, TRBD1, is unchecked because there is no DNA. From germline, CDR1 is SGHDT and CDR2 YYEEEE. The CDR3 totals 12 residues. The CDR3: CASSLAQGRWYF.

The chain links TRBV29-1 to TRBJ2-1; TCRdb reports TRBD2, a call that lacks DNA to check it against. Germline V CDR1 and CDR2: SQVTM, ANQGSEA. This CDR3 is 14 amino acids long. CDR3 protein: CSVGPGLHNNEQFF.

J is TRBJ1-2 and V is TRBV6-6. The CDR3 has 13 residues. CDR1 is MNHNY, CDR2 SVGAGI, per germline (reference sequence). The chain's CDR3 is CASTRLLQVGYTF.

The chain recombines TRBV3-1 with TRBJ2-5; TCRdb names TRBD1, which stays unverified in the absence of DNA. Germline loops: CDR1 LGHDT, CDR2 YNNKEL (reference sequence). The CDR3 has 16 residues. Here the CDR3 reads CASSQGAGEIQETQYF.

This sequence joins TRBV12-3 or TRBV12-4 and TRBJ2-7. The CDR3 covers 11 residues. This CDR3 reads CASSPHYERYF.

The chain links TRBV7-2 to TRBJ2-7. The CDR3 runs to 11 residues. The V gene's germline CDR1 is SGHTA and CDR2 FQGNSA. CDR3 sequence: CASSPRYEQYF. The variable domain in full, completed from reference TRBV7-2 and TRBJ2-7, reads GAGVSQSPSNKVTEKGKDVELRCDPISGHTALYWYRQSLGQGLEFLIYFQGNSAPDKSGLPSDRFSAERTGGSVSTLTIQRTQQEDSAVYLCASSPRYEQYFGPGTRLTVT.

The chain couples TRBV7-9 to TRBJ2-7. CDR1 is SEHNR, CDR2 FQNEAQ, per germline (reference sequence). This CDR3 contains 15 residues. The CDR3 loop reads CASSQVVGPWDEQYF.

The genes are TRBV5-1 and TRBJ1-1; the TCRdb call, TRBD1, lacks DNA for checking. The CDR3 has 12 amino acids. Germline V gene sequence: CDR1 SGHRS, CDR2 YFSETQ. The CDR3: CASSLDGPEAFF.

This CDR3 is CASSFDGGAYNEQFF. The chain is built from TRBV7-3 and TRBJ2-1; without DNA, the TCRdb call of TRBD1 cannot be checked. CDR1 and CDR2 (germline): SGHTA, FQGTGA. This CDR3 is built from 15 residues.

The chain links TRBV12-3 or TRBV12-4 to TRBJ2-1; TCRdb gives TRBD1 as the D gene, but with no DNA this cannot be confirmed. This CDR3 has 15 residues. CDR3 sequence: CASSLGQGTYNEQFF.

CDR3 region: CASSSRTENTEAFF. The J gene is TRBJ1-1, the V gene TRBV19; absent DNA, TCRdb's TRBD1 call cannot be checked. This CDR3 has 14 amino acids. Germline lookup yields CDR1 LNHDA and CDR2 SQIVND (reference sequence).

The chain joins TRBV29-1 to TRBJ2-7; the TCRdb call, TRBD1, lacks DNA for checking. The germline gives CDR1 SQVTM, CDR2 ANQGSEA. The CDR3 has 13 amino acids. The CDR3 loop reads CSVAGQEDYEQYF.

The rearrangement joins TRBV18 to TRBJ2-2; checking the TCRdb D call of TRBD1 is not possible without DNA. The CDR3 is 14 amino acids. Germline CDR1 and CDR2: KGHSH and LQKENI. The CDR3 spells CASSPGGNTGELFF. The full variable domain, its missing parts supplied by reference TRBV18 and TRBJ2-2, is NAGVMQNPRHLVRRRGQEARLRCSPMKGHSHVYWYRQLPEEGLKFMVYLQKENIIDESGMPKERFSAEFPKEGPSILRIQQVVRGDSAAYFCASSPGGNTGELFFGEGSRLTVL.

This chain joins TRBV20-1 and TRBJ2-3; the D gene TCRdb calls, TRBD2, cannot be checked with no DNA. The CDR3 runs 18 residues. Germline V gene sequence: CDR1 DFQATT, CDR2 SNEGSKA (reference sequence). CDR3 region: CSASPGDPGLTRADTQYF.

J is TRBJ2-7 and V is TRBV7-9; TCRdb's D gene call, TRBD1, goes unchecked for lack of DNA. Per germline, CDR1 SEHNR and CDR2 FQNEAQ (reference sequence). The CDR3 has 15 amino acids. The CDR3 protein is CASSPPDREIYEQYF.

The V call is TRBV12-3 or TRBV12-4, the J call TRBJ2-4. The CDR3 is made up of 15 amino acids. The CDR3 protein is CASSLRGLAENIQYF.

The chain uses TRBV5-6 and TRBJ2-2; the D gene TCRdb calls, TRBD1, cannot be checked with no DNA. This CDR3 region has 15 residues. CDR1 SGHDT and CDR2 YYEEEE come from the germline V gene. CDR3 protein: CASSFRAVNTGELFF.

V usage is TRBV6-5 and J usage is TRBJ1-2. Germline CDR1 MNHEY, CDR2 SVGAGI. This CDR3 spans 14 amino acids. This chain's CDR3 is CASSYNQGGYGYTF.

The chain joins TRBV27 to TRBJ1-1; TCRdb picks TRBD1, but there is no DNA to check that call. Germline V lookup: CDR1 MNHEY, CDR2 SMNVEV (reference sequence). The CDR3 covers 15 residues. CDR3 amino acids: CASSLRTGDGSEAFF.

The rearrangement links TRBV20-1 to TRBJ2-3; TCRdb's D call of TRBD1 is untestable without DNA. Germline V CDR1 and CDR2: DFQATT, SNEGSKA (reference sequence). The CDR3 covers 17 residues. The CDR3 sequence: CSARPDSGNWGTDTQYF.